These T cell receptor beta chains were read from a single sample in a study of cytomegalovirus exposure and HLA in healthy donors. Here immunoSEQ multiplex PCR was the method, and the copy in TCRdb shows in-frame clones only, minus some. The sample shows 150,000 to 200,000 clones, about 95% of them seen only once. The sample was PBMCs. Receptor source: a woman under 30 in good health and CMV-seronegative. CDR3s include the opening cysteine and the closing phenylalanine or tryptophan. The order of the fields is J gene, CDR3 length, D gene, clone size, V gene, CDR3 protein, CDR3 DNA. The D gene is left open where the match is weak. Size values are once, few and many counts, or a class for expanded clones, and some rows have none.

J: TRBJ2-7; length: 14; D: .; size: .; V: TRBV5-4; CDR3: CASSLVGGKYEQYF; DNA: TGTGCCAGCAGCTTGGTTGGGGGGAAATACGAGCAGTACTTC
J: TRBJ1-5; length: 14; D: .; size: .; V: TRBV7-2; CDR3: CASSLIAGGQPQHF; DNA: TGTGCCAGCAGCTTAATCGCTGGAGGTCAGCCCCAGCATTTT
J: TRBJ2-3; length: 15; D: .; size: .; V: TRBV5-4; CDR3: CASSFGAGGADTQYF; DNA: TGTGCCAGCAGCTTCGGGGCCGGGGGTGCAGATACGCAGTATTTT
J: TRBJ2-3; length: 16; D: .; size: once; V: TRBV18; CDR3: CASSVWTVPSTDTQYF; DNA: TGTGCCAGCTCAGTATGGACAGTGCCTAGCACAGATACGCAGTATTTT
J: TRBJ1-6; length: 12; D: .; size: few; V: TRBV19; CDR3: CASSTGKSPLHF; DNA: TGTGCCAGTAGTACAGGGAAATCACCCCTCCACTTT
J: TRBJ2-3; length: 15; D: TRBD2; size: .; V: TRBV10-3; CDR3: CATRTSGDGTDTQYF; DNA: TGTGCCACCCGAACTAGCGGGGACGGCACAGATACGCAGTATTTT
J: TRBJ1-2; length: 14; D: TRBD1; size: once; V: TRBV5-1; CDR3: CASSTETGGGGYTF; DNA: TGCGCCAGCAGCACCGAGACAGGGGGTGGTGGCTACACCTTC
J: TRBJ2-5; length: 15; D: TRBD1; size: .; V: TRBV7-3; CDR3: CASSEGQGVWETQYF; DNA: TGTGCCAGCAGCGAAGGACAGGGGGTCTGGGAGACCCAGTACTTC
J: TRBJ2-5; length: 14; D: TRBD2; size: .; V: TRBV29-1; CDR3: CSFITGGAQETQYF; DNA: TGCAGCTTCATTACGGGGGGGGCCCAGGAGACCCAGTACTTC
J: TRBJ1-2; length: 13; D: TRBD1; size: .; V: TRBV27; CDR3: CASGFGQGYGYTF; DNA: TGTGCCAGCGGCTTTGGACAGGGCTATGGCTACACCTTC
J: TRBJ1-6; length: 19; D: .; size: .; V: TRBV18; CDR3: CASSPVFGEPGLVNSPLHF; DNA: TGTGCCAGCTCACCGGTATTCGGGGAGCCGGGTCTCGTAAATTCACCCCTCCACTTT
J: TRBJ2-7; length: 15; D: TRBD1; size: .; V: TRBV27; CDR3: CASSLSSDRFSEQYF; DNA: TGTGCCAGCAGTTTATCCTCGGACAGGTTCTCCGAGCAGTACTTC
J: TRBJ2-1; length: 16; D: TRBD2; size: .; V: TRBV7-2; CDR3: CASSLTAGGSSGEQFF; DNA: TGTGCCAGCAGCCTAACAGCGGGGGGGAGCTCAGGTGAGCAGTTCTTC
J: TRBJ2-7; length: 15; D: .; size: .; V: TRBV5-1; CDR3: CASSLVSAKPYEQYF; DNA: TGCGCCAGCAGCTTGGTAAGTGCGAAACCCTACGAGCAGTACTTC
J: TRBJ1-1; length: 19; D: TRBD1; size: .; V: TRBV9; CDR3: CASSDPTGQVTGSNTEAFF; DNA: TGTGCCAGCAGCGATCCGACAGGGCAAGTAACGGGATCGAACACTGAAGCTTTCTTT
J: TRBJ1-6; length: 16; D: TRBD1; size: .; V: TRBV18; CDR3: CASSADGQGLISPLHF; DNA: TGTGCCAGCTCAGCCGACGGACAGGGCCTCATTTCACCCCTCCACTTT
J: TRBJ1-5; length: 14; D: .; size: .; V: TRBV19; CDR3: CATSGTVSNQPQHF; DNA: TGTGCCACCAGCGGGACGGTTAGCAATCAGCCCCAGCATTTT
J: TRBJ2-6; length: 18; D: TRBD2; size: .; V: TRBV5-1; CDR3: CASSWTSGGAGGANVLTF; DNA: TGCGCCAGCAGCTGGACTAGCGGGGGGGCCGGCGGGGCCAACGTCCTGACTTTC
J: TRBJ2-1; length: 17; D: TRBD1; size: .; V: TRBV7-9; CDR3: CASSPTRPDRVYNEQFF; DNA: TGTGCCAGCAGCCCTACGCGACCGGACAGGGTATACAATGAGCAGTTCTTC
J: TRBJ2-5; length: 14; D: TRBD2; size: .; V: TRBV4-2; CDR3: CASSHSGERETQYF; DNA: TGTGCCAGCAGCCATAGCGGGGAGCGGGAGACCCAGTACTTC